This passage covers 24 T cell receptor beta chains from one sample sequenced in a study of blood T cell repertoires in COVID-19. TCRdb's copy holds only in-frame clones and misses some; the assay was immunoSEQ multiplex PCR. Seen here are about 180,000 clones, 80% to 90% observed once, and the top ten hold about 10%. Sequenced sample: peripheral blood. The receptors were sampled from a human donor with active or convalescent COVID-19. The donor label of this sample is uncertain.

The chain carries TRBV11-3 and TRBJ2-2; D may be TRBD2 (5 bases). From germline, CDR1 is SGHNT and CDR2 YENEEA. CDR3 length: 14 residues. V shed 1 base and J shed 5 bases, with 8 bases lying between them. This CDR3 is CASSLGRSTGELFF. The CDR3 DNA reads TGTGCCAGCAGCTTAGGGAGGAGTACCGGGGAGCTGTTTTTT.

The V and J genes are TRBV4-3 and TRBJ1-5; weak D call: TRBD1 (6 bases). V lost 4 bases and J lost 5, with 12 bases in between. This CDR3 has 14 amino acids. CDR1 is LGHNA, CDR2 YSLEER, per germline. Written as DNA, the CDR3 is TGCGCCAGCAGCCTCTCCAGGGGCGATCAGCCCCAGCATTTT. This sequence encodes CASSLSRGDQPQHF.

CDR3 residues: CSVCHGGDGTDTQYF. The DNA of the CDR3 is TGCAGCGTTTGCCATGGCGGGGATGGCACAGATACGCAGTATTTT. This rearrangement joins TRBV29-1 to TRBJ2-3; D is perhaps TRBD2 (6 bases). Trimming shortened V by 5 bases and J by 1 base, and 16 bases separated the two germline ends. This CDR3 is 15 amino acids long. Germline V gives CDR1 SQVTM, CDR2 ANQGSEA.

This chain links TRBV18 with TRBJ1-1; D uncertain. V was shortened by 5 bases and J by 1 base, with 8 bases between the two germline ends. Germline V gene lookup returns CDR1 KGHSH and CDR2 LQKENI. This CDR3 region has 13 residues. The CDR3 loop is CASSNTENTEAFF. DNA of the CDR3: TGTGCCAGCTCAAATACAGAGAACACTGAAGCTTTCTTT.

The chain couples TRBV5-4 to TRBJ2-5; D is possibly TRBD1 (6 bases). Germline V CDR1 and CDR2: SGHNT, YYREEE (reference sequence). The CDR3 contains 14 residues. Trimming cost V 5 bases and J 5 bases, with 16 bases left between them. The chain's CDR3 is CASSIRTVPETQYF. Here the CDR3 DNA reads TGTGCCAGCAGTATAAGGACAGTCCCCGAGACCCAGTACTTC. Complete variable domain (other parts from reference TRBV5-4 and TRBJ2-5): ETGVTQSPTHLIKTRGQQVTLRCSSQSGHNTVSWYQQALGQGPQFIFQYYREEENGRGNFPPRFSGLQFPNYSSELNVNALELDDSALYLCASSIRTVPETQYFGPGTRLLVL.

This clone has just a few counts. The chain recombines TRBV21-1 with TRBJ2-7; the D call in the table, TRBD2, was not verified against the DNA. TRBV21-1 is marked as a pseudogene. The CDR3 runs 17 residues. CDR3 loop: CASSSKGRPTPTYEQYF. The CDR3 coding sequence is TGTGCCAGCAGCTCAAAAGGGAGACCGACACCTACCTACGAGCAGTACTTC.

This clone was observed a single time. The rearrangement joins TRBV15 to TRBJ2-7; D may be TRBD1 (7 bases). The germline V gene encodes CDR1 LNHNV and CDR2 YYDKDF (reference sequence). This CDR3 contains 15 residues. Trimming removed 5 bases from V and 2 bases from J, with 16 bases in between. The CDR3 nucleotides are TGTGCCACCAGCCCGCGGGACAGATTGACCTACGAGCAGTACTTC. This gives the protein CATSPRDRLTYEQYF.

J is TRBJ1-1 and V is TRBV6-6, with D hard to call. Between the trimmed V and J ends, which lost 2 bases and 7 bases, there was a span of 8 bases. The CDR3 extends over 12 amino acids. Germline lookup yields CDR1 MNHNY and CDR2 SVGAGI (reference sequence). As DNA, the CDR3 is TGTGCCAGCAGTTACGCGGGCCTTGAAGCTTTCTTT. It codes for CASSYAGLEAFF.

The V and J genes are TRBV2 and TRBJ2-1, with TRBD2 identical over 10 bases. This CDR3 spans 15 amino acids. The V gene's germline CDR1 is SNHLY and CDR2 FYNNEI. Unmatched junction bases numbered 5, after V lost 4 bases and J lost 5 bases. CDR3 in amino acids: CASSASSGGHNEQFF. The DNA for the CDR3 is TGTGCCAGCAGTGCTTCTAGCGGGGGTCACAATGAGCAGTTCTTC.

The CDR3 coding sequence is TGTGCCAGCAGCCCCCAGGGACAGGGCAGGGACTACACTGAAGCTTTCTTT. It codes for CASSPQGQGRDYTEAFF. The chain employs TRBV9 and TRBJ1-1; 9 positions agree with TRBD1. The CDR3 extends over 17 amino acids. J was trimmed by 3 bases and V by 4 bases; bases with no gene match: 13. CDR1 SGDLS and CDR2 YYNGEE come from the germline V gene. Filled out from reference TRBV9 and TRBJ1-1, the complete variable domain reads DSGVTQTPKHLITATGQRVTLRCSPRSGDLSVYWYQQSLDQGLQFLIQYYNGEERAKGNILERFSAQQFPDLHSELNLSSLELGDSALYFCASSPQGQGRDYTEAFFGQGTRLTVV.

The rearrangement joins TRBV21-1 to TRBJ2-7; the table names TRBD2, a call not compared with the DNA. TRBV21-1 is a pseudogene. This CDR3 region has 20 residues. CDR3 protein: CASRRHDTSGRINTFYEQYF. CDR3 sequence (DNA): TGTGCCAGCAGGAGACACGACACTAGCGGGAGGATCAATACTTTCTACGAGCAGTACTTC.

The chain is built from TRBV30 and TRBJ1-2; D uncertain. This CDR3 has 12 residues. The ends were cut back, 2 bases at V and 5 bases at J, with 9 bases in the middle. Germline V gene lookup returns CDR1 GTSNPN and CDR2 SVGIG (reference sequence). CDR3 loop: CAWSKKRYGYTF. In DNA, the CDR3 is TGTGCCTGGAGTAAGAAGCGTTATGGCTACACCTTC.

This chain joins TRBV4-3 and TRBJ1-2; the D is unclear. Germline V gene sequence: CDR1 LGHNA, CDR2 YSLEER. This CDR3 contains 13 residues. Trimming cost V 0 bases and J 5 bases, with 7 bases left between them. The CDR3 DNA follows: TGCGCCAGCAGCCAAGATATCGGTTATGGCTACACCTTC. Protein product: CASSQDIGYGYTF.

This clone has just one count. The chain has TRBV24-1 and TRBJ1-2; D is possibly TRBD1 (6 bases). The CDR3 is made up of 15 amino acids. Deletions cut 5 bases from V and 2 bases from J, with 14 bases between. Germline V lookup: CDR1 KGHDR, CDR2 SFDVKD. CDR3 sequence: CATSASTGRNYGYTF. CDR3 DNA: TGTGCCACCAGTGCCAGTACAGGGAGAAACTATGGCTACACCTTC.

The chain carries TRBV4-1 and TRBJ1-5; D not certain. This CDR3 is built from 14 residues. The V gene lost 1 base and the J gene lost 5 bases, with 9 bases spanning the gap. CDR1 and CDR2 (germline): MGHRA, YSYEKL. CDR3 nucleotides: TGCGCCAGCAGCCAAGCGACACACGATCAGCCCCAGCATTTT. Its protein is CASSQATHDQPQHF.

The CDR3 region is CASSQDYNLLAGGSGGSYNEQFF. CDR3 nucleotide sequence: TGTGCCAGCAGCCAAGACTACAATCTTCTAGCGGGAGGGTCAGGTGGGTCCTACAATGAGCAGTTCTTC. The chain is built from TRBV4-2 and TRBJ2-1; 12 nucleotides align to TRBD2. This CDR3 region has 23 residues. Germline CDR1 is LGHNA and CDR2 is YNFKEQ. The J segment lost 1 base and the V segment lost 0 bases, leaving 19 bases of the junction unmatched.

A few counts support this clone. This chain connects TRBV6-6 to TRBJ2-5, with TRBD2 identical over 8 bases. The CDR3 contains 14 residues. With V trimmed by 2 bases and J by 5 bases, 4 bases remained unmatched. In germline, CDR1 is MNHNY, CDR2 SVGAGI (reference sequence). Written as DNA, the CDR3 is TGTGCCAGCAGTTACGTGCGGGGGGACGAGACCCAGTACTTC. Its translation: CASSYVRGDETQYF.

This chain connects TRBV16 to TRBJ2-2; 8 bases are a match to TRBD1. The CDR3 covers 16 residues. Germline CDR1 KGHSY, CDR2 FQNENV. Trimming at V came to 2 bases and at J to 6 bases, leaving 8 bases not matched to a gene. CDR3 residues: CASSQVSGGAAGELFF. CDR3 sequence (DNA): TGTGCCAGCAGCCAAGTTTCAGGGGGCGCCGCCGGGGAGCTGTTTTTT.

The chain combines TRBV2 with TRBJ1-2; 8 bases are a match to TRBD1. The CDR3 runs to 14 residues. V trimming: 6 bases; J trimming: 4 bases; junction bases outside the gene matches: 7. Per the germline V gene, CDR1 is SNHLY and CDR2 is FYNNEI. The CDR3, as DNA: TGTGCCAGCAGAGCAGGGGGCGGAATCTATGGCTACACCTTC. Amino acid sequence: CASRAGGGIYGYTF. Complete variable domain (other parts from reference TRBV2 and TRBJ1-2): EPEVTQTPSHQVTQMGQEVILRCVPISNHLYFYWYRQILGQKVEFLVSFYNNEISEKSEIFDDQFSVERPDGSNFTLKIRSTKLEDSAMYFCASRAGGGIYGYTFGSGTRLTVV.

The chain couples TRBV28 to TRBJ2-2; D might be TRBD2 (5 bases). The V gene lost 5 bases and the J gene lost 4 bases, with 11 bases spanning the gap. The CDR3 sequence is 14 residues long. Germline CDR1 reads MDHEN; CDR2 reads SYDVKM. The CDR3 DNA is TGTGCCAGCAGTACCCGGACTCGCACCGGGGAGCTGTTTTTT. Translation: CASSTRTRTGELFF.

The rearrangement links TRBV6-4 to TRBJ2-3, with a weak D call TRBD1 (5 bases). Germline CDR1 and CDR2: MRHNA and SNTAGT. The CDR3 runs to 14 residues. Trimming pared 3 bases from V and 0 bases from J, leaving 7 bases between. CDR3 bases: TGTGCCAGCAGTGAGAAGGGGAGCACAGATACGCAGTATTTT. Translating it yields CASSEKGSTDTQYF.

The V call is TRBV27, the J call TRBJ1-1; D might be TRBD1 (5 bases). The CDR3 sequence is 14 residues long. Germline CDR1 and CDR2: MNHEY and SMNVEV (reference sequence). V was clipped by 6 bases and J by 3 bases, with 14 bases between them. This CDR3 reads CASSNRKGHTEAFF. The CDR3 DNA follows: TGTGCCAGCAGCAACAGGAAAGGGCACACTGAAGCTTTCTTT.

V and J are TRBV27 and TRBJ2-1, with a weak D call TRBD2 (6 bases). The germline CDR1 and CDR2 sequences are MNHEY and SMNVEV (reference sequence). V dropped 0 bases and J dropped 13 bases, with 13 bases sitting between them. The CDR3 sequence is 13 residues long. The CDR3 sequence: CASSLSSGVSQFF. In DNA form, the CDR3 reads TGTGCCAGCAGTTTATCCTCGGGGGTGAGTCAGTTCTTC.

This chain connects TRBV12-5 to TRBJ2-6, with a possible D match to TRBD1 (5 bases). The CDR3 totals 15 residues. V gave up 6 bases and J gave up 4 bases, with 13 bases separating them. The germline gives CDR1 LGHNT, CDR2 FRNRAP. The CDR3 bases are TGTGCTAGTGGGCAGGGATTCGGAGGGGCCAACGTCCTGACTTTC. Translated: CASGQGFGGANVLTF.